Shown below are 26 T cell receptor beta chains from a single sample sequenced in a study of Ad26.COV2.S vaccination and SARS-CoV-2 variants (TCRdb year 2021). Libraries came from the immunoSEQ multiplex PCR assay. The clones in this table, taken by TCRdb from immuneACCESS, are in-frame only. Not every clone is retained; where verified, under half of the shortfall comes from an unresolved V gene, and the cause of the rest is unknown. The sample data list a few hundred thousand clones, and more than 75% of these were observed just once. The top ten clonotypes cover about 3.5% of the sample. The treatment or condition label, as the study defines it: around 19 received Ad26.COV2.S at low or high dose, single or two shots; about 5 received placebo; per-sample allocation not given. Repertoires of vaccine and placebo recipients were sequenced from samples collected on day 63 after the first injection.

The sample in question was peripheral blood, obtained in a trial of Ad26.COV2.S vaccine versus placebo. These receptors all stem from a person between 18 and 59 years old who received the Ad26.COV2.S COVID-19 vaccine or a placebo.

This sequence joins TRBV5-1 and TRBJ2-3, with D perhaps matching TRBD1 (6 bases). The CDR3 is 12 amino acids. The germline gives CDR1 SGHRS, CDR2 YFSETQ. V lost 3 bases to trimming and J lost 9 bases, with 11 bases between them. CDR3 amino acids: CASSSDRPTQYF. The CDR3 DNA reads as TGCGCCAGCAGCTCGGACAGACCAACGCAGTATTTT.

The CDR3 nucleotides read TGTGCCAGCAGCTCCGGGACCCTCTCTGGGGCCAACGTCCTGACTTTC. It codes for CASSSGTLSGANVLTF. This rearrangement joins TRBV5-4 to TRBJ2-6; perhaps D is TRBD1 or TRBD2 (5 bases each). This CDR3 contains 16 residues. V lost 3 bases to trimming and J lost 0 bases, with 10 bases between them. Looked up from germline, CDR1 is SGHNT and CDR2 is YYREEE (reference sequence).

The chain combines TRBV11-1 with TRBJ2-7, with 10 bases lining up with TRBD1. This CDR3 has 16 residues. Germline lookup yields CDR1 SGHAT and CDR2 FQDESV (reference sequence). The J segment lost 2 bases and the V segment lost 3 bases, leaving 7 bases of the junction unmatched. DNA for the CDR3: TGTGCCAGCAGCTTCTCGACAGGGGGCTGGGCCTACGAGCAGTACTTC. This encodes CASSFSTGGWAYEQYF.

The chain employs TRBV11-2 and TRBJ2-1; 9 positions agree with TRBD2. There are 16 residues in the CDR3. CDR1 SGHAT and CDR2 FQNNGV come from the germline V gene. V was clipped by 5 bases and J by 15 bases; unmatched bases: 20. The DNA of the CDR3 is TGTGCCAGCAGCCCATCCGAGACGCGGGGGGGCCGGAATAGGTTCTTC. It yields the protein CASSPSETRGGRNRFF.

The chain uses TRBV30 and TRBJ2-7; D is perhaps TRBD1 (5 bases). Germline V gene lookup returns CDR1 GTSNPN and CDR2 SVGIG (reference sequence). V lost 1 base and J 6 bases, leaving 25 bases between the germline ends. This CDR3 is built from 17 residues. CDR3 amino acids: CAWSAIVIAGKLLEQYF. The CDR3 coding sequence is TGTGCCTGGAGTGCGATAGTGATAGCAGGGAAATTACTCGAGCAGTACTTC.

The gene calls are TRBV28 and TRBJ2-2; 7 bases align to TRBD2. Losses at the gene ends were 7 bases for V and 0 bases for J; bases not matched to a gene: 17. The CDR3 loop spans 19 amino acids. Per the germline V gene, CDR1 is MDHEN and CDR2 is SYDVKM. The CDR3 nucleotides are TGTGCCAGCACTACCGGGGGGATCGGGTCTAACCCGAACACCGGGGAGCTGTTTTTT. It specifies CASTTGGIGSNPNTGELFF.

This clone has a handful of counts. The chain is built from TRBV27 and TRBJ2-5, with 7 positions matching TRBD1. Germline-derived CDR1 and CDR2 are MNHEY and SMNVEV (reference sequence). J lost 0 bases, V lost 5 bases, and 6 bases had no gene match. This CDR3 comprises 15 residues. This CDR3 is CASSQGDSHQETQYF. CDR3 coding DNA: TGTGCCAGCAGTCAGGGGGACAGCCACCAAGAGACCCAGTACTTC.

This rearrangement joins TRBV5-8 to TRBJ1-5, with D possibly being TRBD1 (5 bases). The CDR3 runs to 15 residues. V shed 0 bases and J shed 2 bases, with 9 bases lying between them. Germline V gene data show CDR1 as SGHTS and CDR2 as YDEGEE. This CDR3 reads CASSLGGAGNQPQHF. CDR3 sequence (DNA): TGTGCCAGCAGCTTGGGAGGGGCCGGCAATCAGCCCCAGCATTTT.

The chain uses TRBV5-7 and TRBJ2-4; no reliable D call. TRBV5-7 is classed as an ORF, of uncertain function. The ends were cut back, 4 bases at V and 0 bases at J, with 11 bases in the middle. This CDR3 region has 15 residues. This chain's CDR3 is CASSLKSPAKNIQYF. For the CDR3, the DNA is TGTGCCAGCAGCCTAAAGTCTCCAGCCAAAAACATTCAGTACTTC.

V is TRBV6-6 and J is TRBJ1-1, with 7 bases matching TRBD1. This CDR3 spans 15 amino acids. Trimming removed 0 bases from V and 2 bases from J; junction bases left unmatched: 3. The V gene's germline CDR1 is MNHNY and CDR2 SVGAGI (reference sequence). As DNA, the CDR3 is TGTGCCAGCAGTTACTCGAACAGGGGAAACACTGAAGCTTTCTTT. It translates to CASSYSNRGNTEAFF.

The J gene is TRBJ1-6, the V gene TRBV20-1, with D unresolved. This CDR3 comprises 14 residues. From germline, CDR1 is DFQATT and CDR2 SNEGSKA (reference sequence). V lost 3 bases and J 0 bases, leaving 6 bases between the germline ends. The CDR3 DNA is TGCAGTGCTAGTGACAACTCCTATAATTCACCCCTCCACTTT. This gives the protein CSASDNSYNSPLHF.

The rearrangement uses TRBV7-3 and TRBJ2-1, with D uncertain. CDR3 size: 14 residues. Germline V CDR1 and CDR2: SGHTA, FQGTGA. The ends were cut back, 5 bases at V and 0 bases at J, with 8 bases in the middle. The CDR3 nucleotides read TGTGCCAGCAGCCCCGCTAGCTCCTACAATGAGCAGTTCTTC. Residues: CASSPASSYNEQFF.

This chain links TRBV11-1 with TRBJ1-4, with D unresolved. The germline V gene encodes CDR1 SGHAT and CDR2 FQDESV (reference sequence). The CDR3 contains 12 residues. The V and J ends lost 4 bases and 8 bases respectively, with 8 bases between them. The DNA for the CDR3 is TGTGCCAGCAGCTCGTCTCGGGAAAAACTGTTTTTT. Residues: CASSSSREKLFF.

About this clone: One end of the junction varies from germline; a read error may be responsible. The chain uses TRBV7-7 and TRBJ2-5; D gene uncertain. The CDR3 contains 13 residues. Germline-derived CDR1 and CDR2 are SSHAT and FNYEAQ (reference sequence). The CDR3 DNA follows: TGTGCTAGCAGCTTAGATTTAGAAGAGACCCAGTACTTC. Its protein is CASSLDLEETQYF.

The CDR3 protein is CASSLESNSPLHF. CDR3 DNA: TGTGCCAGCAGCTTAGAGAGTAATTCACCCCTCCACTTT. The rearrangement uses TRBV7-3 and TRBJ1-6; D gene uncertain. The ends were cut back, 2 bases at V and 6 bases at J, with 5 bases in the middle. The length of the CDR3 is 13 residues. Germline V CDR1 and CDR2: SGHTA, FQGTGA.

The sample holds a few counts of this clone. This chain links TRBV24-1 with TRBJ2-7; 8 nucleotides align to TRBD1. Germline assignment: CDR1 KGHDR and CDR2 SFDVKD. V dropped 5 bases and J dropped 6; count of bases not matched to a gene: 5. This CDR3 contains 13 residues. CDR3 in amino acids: CATSARTGSEQYF. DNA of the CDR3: TGTGCCACCAGTGCCAGGACAGGGAGCGAGCAGTACTTC.

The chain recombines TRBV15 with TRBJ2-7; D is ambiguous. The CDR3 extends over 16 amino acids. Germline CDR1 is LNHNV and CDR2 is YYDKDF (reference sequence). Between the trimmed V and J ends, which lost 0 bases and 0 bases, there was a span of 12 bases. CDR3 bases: TGTGCCACCAGCAGAGACCCAGGCAAATCCTCCTACGAGCAGTACTTC. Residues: CATSRDPGKSSYEQYF.

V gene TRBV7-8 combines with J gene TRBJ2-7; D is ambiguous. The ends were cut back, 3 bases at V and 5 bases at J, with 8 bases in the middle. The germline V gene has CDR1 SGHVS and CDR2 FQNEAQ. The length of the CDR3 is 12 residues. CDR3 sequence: CASSFPRDEQYF. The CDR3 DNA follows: TGTGCCAGCAGCTTCCCCAGAGACGAGCAGTACTTC. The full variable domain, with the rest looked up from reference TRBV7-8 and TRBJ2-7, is GAGVSQSPRYKVAKRGQDVALRCDPISGHVSLFWYQQALGQGPEFLTYFQNEAQLDKSGLPSDRFFAERPEGSVSTLKIQRTQQEDSAVYLCASSFPRDEQYFGPGTRLTVT.

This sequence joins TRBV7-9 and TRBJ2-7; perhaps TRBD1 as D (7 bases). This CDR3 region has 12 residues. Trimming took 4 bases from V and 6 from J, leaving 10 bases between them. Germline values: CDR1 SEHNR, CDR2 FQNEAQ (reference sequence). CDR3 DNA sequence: TGTGCCAGCAGCTCGCAGGGGGGCGAGCAGTACTTC. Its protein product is CASSSQGGEQYF. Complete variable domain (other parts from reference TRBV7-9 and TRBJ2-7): DTGVSQNPRHKITKRGQNVTFRCDPISEHNRLYWYRQTLGQGPEFLTYFQNEAQLEKSRLLSDRFSAERPKGSFSTLEIQRTEQGDSAMYLCASSSQGGEQYFGPGTRLTVT.

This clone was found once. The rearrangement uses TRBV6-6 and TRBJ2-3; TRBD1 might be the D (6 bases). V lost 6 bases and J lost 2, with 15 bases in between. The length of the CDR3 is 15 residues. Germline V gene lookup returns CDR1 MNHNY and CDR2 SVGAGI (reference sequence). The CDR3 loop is CASSPRDTDTDTQYF. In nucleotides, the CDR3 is TGTGCCAGCAGCCCCCGGGACACTGACACAGATACGCAGTATTTT.

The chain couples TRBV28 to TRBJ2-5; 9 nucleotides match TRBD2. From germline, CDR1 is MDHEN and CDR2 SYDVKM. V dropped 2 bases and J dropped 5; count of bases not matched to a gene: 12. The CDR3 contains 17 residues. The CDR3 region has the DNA TGTGCCAGCAGTTTACCTCAGGGAGCTAGCGGGGATGAGACCCAGTACTTC. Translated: CASSLPQGASGDETQYF. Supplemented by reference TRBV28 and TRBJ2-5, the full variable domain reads DVKVTQSSRYLVKRTGEKVFLECVQDMDHENMFWYRQDPGLGLRLIYFSYDVKMKEKGDIPEGYSVSREKKERFSLILESASTNQTSMYLCASSLPQGASGDETQYFGPGTRLLVL.

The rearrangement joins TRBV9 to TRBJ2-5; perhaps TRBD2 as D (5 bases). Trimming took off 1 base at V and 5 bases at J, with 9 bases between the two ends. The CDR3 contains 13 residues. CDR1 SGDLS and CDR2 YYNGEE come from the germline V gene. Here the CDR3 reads CASSVTSVETQYF. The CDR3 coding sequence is TGTGCCAGCAGCGTAACTAGTGTTGAGACCCAGTACTTC.

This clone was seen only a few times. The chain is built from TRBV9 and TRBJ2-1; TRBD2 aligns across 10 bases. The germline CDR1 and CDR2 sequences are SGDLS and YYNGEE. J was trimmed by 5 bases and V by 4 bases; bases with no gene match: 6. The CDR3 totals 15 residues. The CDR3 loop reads CASSPWTSGHNEQFF. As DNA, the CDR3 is TGTGCCAGCAGCCCATGGACTAGCGGTCACAATGAGCAGTTCTTC.

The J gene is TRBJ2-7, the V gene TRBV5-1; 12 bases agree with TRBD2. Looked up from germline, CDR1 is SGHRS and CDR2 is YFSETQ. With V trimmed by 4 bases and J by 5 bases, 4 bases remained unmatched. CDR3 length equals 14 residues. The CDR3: CASSASGGDHEQYF. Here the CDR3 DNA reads TGCGCCAGCAGCGCTAGCGGGGGGGACCACGAGCAGTACTTC.

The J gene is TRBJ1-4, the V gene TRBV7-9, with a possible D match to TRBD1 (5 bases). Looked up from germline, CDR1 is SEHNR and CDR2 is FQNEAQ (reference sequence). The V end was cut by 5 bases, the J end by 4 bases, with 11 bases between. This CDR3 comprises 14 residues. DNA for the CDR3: TGTGCCAGCAGCCCGGGGGGGGATAATGAAAAACTGTTTTTT. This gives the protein CASSPGGDNEKLFF.

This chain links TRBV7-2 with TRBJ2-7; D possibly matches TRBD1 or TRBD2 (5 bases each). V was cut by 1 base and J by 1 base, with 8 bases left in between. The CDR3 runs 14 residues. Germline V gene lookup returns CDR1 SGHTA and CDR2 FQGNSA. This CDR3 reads CASSLGGGSYEQYF. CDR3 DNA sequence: TGTGCCAGCAGCTTAGGGGGCGGGTCCTACGAGCAGTACTTC.